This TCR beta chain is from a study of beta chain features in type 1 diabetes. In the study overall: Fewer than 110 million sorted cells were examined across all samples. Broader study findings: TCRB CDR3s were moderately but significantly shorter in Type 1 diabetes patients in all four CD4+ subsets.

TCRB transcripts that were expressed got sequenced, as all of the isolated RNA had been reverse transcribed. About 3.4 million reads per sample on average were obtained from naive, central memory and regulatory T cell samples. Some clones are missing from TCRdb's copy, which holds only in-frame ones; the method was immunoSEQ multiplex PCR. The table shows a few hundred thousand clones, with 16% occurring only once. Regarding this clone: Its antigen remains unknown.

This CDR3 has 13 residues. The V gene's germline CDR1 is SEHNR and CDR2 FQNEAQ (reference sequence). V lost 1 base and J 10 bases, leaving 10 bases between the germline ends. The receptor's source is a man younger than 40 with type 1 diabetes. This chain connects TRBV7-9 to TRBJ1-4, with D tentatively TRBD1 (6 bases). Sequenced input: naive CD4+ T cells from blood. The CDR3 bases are TGTGCCAGCAGCTTAGACAGGGCGGTAAAACTGTTTTTT. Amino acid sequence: CASSLDRAVKLFF.